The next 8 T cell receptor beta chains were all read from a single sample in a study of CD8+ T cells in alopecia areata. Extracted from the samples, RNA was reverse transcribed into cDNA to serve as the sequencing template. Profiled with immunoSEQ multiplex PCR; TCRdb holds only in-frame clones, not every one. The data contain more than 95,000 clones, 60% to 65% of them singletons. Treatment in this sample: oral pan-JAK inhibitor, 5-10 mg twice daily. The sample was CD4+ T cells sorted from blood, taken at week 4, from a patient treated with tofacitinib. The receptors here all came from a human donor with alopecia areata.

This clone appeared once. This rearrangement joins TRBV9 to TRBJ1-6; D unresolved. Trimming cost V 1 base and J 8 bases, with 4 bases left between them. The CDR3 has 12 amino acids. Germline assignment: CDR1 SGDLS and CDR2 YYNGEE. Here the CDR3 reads CASSVRDSPLHF. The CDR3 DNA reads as TGTGCCAGCAGCGTACGGGATTCACCCCTCCACTTT.

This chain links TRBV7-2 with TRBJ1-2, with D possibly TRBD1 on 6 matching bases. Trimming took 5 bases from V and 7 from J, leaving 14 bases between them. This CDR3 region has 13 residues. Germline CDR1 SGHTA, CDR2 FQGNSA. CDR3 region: CASSPGGGGGYTF. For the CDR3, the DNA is TGTGCCAGCAGCCCGGGAGGGGGAGGTGGCTACACCTTC.

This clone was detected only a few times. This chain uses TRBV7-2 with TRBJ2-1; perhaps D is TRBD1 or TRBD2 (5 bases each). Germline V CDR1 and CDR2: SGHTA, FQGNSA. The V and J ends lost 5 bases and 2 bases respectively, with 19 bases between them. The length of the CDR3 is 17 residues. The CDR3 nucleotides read TGTGCCAGCAGCACCCCGGGACGGGTGGGGACCTACAATGAGCAGTTCTTC. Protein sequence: CASSTPGRVGTYNEQFF.

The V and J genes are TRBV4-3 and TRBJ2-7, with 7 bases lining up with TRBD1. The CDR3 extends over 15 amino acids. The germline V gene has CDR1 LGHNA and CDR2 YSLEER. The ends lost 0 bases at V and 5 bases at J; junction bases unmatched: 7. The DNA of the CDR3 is TGCGCCAGCAGCCAAGAACGAGAGGGGGCGGACGAGCAGTACTTC. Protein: CASSQEREGADEQYF.

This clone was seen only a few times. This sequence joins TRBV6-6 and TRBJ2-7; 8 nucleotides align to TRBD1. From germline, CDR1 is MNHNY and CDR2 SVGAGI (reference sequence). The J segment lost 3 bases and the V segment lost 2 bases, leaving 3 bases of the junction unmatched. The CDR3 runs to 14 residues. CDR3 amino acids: CASSYGQGYYEQYF. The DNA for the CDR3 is TGTGCCAGCAGTTACGGACAGGGATACTACGAGCAGTACTTC.

The CDR3 reads CSALRDGYTF. In nucleotides, the CDR3 is TGCAGTGCTCTCCGAGATGGCTACACCTTC. The V call is TRBV20-1, the J call TRBJ1-2, with D unclear. Germline V gene lookup returns CDR1 DFQATT and CDR2 SNEGSKA (reference sequence). V was cut by 5 bases and J by 6 bases, with 7 bases left in between. CDR3 length equals 10 residues.

CDR3 sequence reads: CAISESEGYTF. The CDR3 DNA follows: TGTGCCATCAGTGAGTCAGAGGGCTACACCTTC. The rearrangement links TRBV10-3 to TRBJ1-2; D uncertain. V was cut by 0 bases and J by 8 bases, with 4 bases left in between. Germline V gives CDR1 ENHRY, CDR2 SYGVKD. This CDR3 has 11 residues.

As DNA, the CDR3 is TGCAGCGCAACCGGGACAGGGACCTACGAGCAGTACTTC. Translation gives CSATGTGTYEQYF. The V call is TRBV29-1, the J call TRBJ2-7; 9 positions agree with TRBD1. The CDR3 spans 13 residues. With V trimmed by 7 bases and J by 2 bases, 6 bases remained unmatched. CDR1 and CDR2 from the germline V gene are SQVTM and ANQGSEA.